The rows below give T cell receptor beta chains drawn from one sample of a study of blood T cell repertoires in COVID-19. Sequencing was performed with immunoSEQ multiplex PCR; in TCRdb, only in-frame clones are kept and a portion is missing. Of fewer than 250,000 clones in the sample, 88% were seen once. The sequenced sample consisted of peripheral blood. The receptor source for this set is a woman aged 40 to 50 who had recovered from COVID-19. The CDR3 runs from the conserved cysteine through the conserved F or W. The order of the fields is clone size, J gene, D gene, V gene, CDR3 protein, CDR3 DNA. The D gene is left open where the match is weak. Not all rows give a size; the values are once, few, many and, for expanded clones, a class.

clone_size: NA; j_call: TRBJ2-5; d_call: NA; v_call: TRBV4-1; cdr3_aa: CASSLAELQETQYF; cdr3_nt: TGCGCCAGCAGCCTAGCGGAATTACAAGAGACCCAGTACTTC
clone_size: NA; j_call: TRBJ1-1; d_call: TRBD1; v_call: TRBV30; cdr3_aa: CAWSSQGDTEAFF; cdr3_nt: TGTGCCTGGAGTAGTCAGGGGGACACTGAAGCTTTCTTT
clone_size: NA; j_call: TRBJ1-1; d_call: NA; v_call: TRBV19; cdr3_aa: CARRGGDSQAFF; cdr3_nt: TGTGCCAGAAGAGGCGGGGATAGCCAAGCTTTCTTT
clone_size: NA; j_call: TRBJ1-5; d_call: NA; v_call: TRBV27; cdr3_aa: CASSFTGPNQPQHF; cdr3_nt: TGTGCCAGCAGTTTTACAGGTCCGAATCAGCCCCAGCATTTT
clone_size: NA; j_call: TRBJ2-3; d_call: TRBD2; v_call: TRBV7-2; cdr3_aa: CASSQGGTDTQYF; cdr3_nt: TGTGCCAGCAGCCAGGGAGGGACAGATACGCAGTATTTT
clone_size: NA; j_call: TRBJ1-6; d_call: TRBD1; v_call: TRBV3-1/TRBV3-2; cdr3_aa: CASATGGDSPLHF; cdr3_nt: TGTGCCAGTGCGACAGGGGGAGATTCACCCCTCCACTTT
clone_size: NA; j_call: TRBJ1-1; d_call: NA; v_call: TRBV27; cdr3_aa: CASSLLLANAEAFF; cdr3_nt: TGTGCCAGCAGTTTATTGCTAGCTAACGCTGAAGCTTTCTTT
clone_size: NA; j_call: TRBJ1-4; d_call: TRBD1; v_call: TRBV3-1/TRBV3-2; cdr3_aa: CASSRRTGTTNEKLFF; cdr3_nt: TGTGCCAGCAGCCGCCGGACAGGGACAACTAATGAAAAACTGTTTTTT
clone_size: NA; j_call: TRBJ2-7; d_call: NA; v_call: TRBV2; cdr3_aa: CASKGGTAGYYEQYF; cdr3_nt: TGTGCCAGCAAAGGCGGGACAGCCGGTTACTACGAGCAGTACTTC
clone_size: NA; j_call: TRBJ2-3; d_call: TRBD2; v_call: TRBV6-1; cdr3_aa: CASSEDAGGTTDTQYF; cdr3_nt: TGTGCCAGCAGTGAAGATGCGGGAGGAACCACAGATACGCAGTATTTT
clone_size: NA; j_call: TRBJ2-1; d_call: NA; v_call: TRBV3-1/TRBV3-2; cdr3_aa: CASTTQGNEQFF; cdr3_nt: TGTGCCAGCACCACACAGGGTAATGAGCAGTTCTTC
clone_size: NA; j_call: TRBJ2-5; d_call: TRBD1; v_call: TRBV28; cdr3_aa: CASSSRDRQYF; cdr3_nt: TGTGCCAGCAGTTCCCGGGACAGGCAGTACTTC
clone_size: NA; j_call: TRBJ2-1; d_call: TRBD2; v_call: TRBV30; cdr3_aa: CAWSGLAGDVYNEQFF; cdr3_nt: TGTGCCTGGTCTGGACTAGCGGGAGACGTCTACAATGAGCAGTTCTTC
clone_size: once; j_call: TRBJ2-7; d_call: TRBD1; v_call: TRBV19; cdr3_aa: CASSSNTGTGYNEQYF; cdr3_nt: TGTGCCAGTAGTTCGAATACCGGGACAGGGTACAACGAGCAGTACTTC
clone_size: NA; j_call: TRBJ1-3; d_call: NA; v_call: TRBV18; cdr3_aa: CASSLDSHLGGNTIYF; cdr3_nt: TGTGCCAGCTCACTTGACAGCCACTTGGGGGGAAACACCATATATTTT
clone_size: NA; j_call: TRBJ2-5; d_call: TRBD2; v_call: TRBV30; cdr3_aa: CAWNSGGETQYF; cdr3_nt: TGTGCCTGGAATAGCGGGGGAGAGACCCAGTACTTC
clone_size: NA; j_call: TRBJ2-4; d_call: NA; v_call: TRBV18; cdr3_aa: CASSPAERTQNIQYF; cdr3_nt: TGTGCCAGCTCACCCGCCGAGAGAACCCAAAACATTCAGTACTTC
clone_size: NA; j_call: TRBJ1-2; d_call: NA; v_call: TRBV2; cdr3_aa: CASSEASGADGAF; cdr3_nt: TGTGCCAGCAGTGAAGCTTCAGGGGCGGACGGAGCCTTC
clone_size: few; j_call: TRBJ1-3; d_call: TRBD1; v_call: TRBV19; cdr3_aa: CASSPVGDRAGNTIYF; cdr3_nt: TGTGCCAGTAGCCCCGTAGGGGACAGGGCTGGAAACACCATATATTTT
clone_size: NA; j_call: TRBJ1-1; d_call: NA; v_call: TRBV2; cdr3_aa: CASSYSMEAFF; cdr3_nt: TGTGCCAGCAGTTACAGCATGGAAGCTTTCTTT
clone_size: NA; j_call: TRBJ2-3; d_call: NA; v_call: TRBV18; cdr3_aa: CASSPRDTQYF; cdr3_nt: TGTGCCAGCTCACCTCGGGATACGCAGTATTTT
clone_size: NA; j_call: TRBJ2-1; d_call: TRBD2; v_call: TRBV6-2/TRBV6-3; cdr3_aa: CASSSGLAGSRGSYNEQFF; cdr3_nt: TGTGCCAGCAGTTCGGGACTAGCGGGTTCAAGGGGCTCCTACAATGAGCAGTTCTTC
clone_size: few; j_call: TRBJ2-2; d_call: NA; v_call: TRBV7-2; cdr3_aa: CASSWGPDTSGELFF; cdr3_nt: TGTGCCAGCAGCTGGGGCCCGGACACGTCCGGGGAGCTGTTTTTT
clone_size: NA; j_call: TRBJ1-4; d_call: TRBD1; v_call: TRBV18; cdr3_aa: CASSPLRDSNEKLFF; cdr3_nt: TGTGCCAGCTCACCACTCAGGGACAGTAATGAAAAACTGTTTTTT
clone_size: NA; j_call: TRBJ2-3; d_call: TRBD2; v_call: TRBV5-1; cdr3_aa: CASRTSAIASTDTQYF; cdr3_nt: TGCGCCAGCAGGACTAGCGCGATCGCTAGCACAGATACGCAGTATTTT
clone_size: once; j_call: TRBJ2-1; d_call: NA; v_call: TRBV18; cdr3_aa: CASSTARYNEQFF; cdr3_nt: TGTGCCAGCTCAACCGCCAGGTACAATGAGCAGTTCTTC
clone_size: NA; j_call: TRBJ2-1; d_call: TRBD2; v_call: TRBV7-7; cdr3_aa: CASSPGGVNEQFF; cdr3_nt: TGTGCCAGCAGCCCGGGAGGGGTAAATGAGCAGTTCTTC
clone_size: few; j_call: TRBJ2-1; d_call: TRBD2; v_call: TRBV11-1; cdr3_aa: CASSPPTSGYNEQFF; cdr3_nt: TGTGCCAGCAGCCCCCCGACTAGCGGCTACAATGAGCAGTTCTTC
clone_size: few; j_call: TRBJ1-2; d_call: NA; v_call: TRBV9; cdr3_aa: CASSVGGTPYGYTF; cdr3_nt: TGTGCCAGCAGCGTAGGGGGGACTCCCTATGGCTACACCTTC